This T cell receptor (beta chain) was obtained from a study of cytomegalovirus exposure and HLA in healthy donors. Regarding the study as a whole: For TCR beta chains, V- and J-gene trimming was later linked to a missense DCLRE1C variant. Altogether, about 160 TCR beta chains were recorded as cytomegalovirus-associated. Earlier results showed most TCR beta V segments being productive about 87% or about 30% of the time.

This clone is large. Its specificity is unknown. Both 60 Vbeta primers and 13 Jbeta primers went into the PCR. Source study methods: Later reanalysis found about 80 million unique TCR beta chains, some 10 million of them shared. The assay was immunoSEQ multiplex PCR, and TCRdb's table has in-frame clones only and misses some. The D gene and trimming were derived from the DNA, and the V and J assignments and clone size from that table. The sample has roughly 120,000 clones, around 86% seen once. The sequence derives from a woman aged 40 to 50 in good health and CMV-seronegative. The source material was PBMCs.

The CDR3 reads CASSSRGAAEAFF. CDR3 nucleotide sequence: TGTGCCAGCAGTTCGCGGGGGGCGGCTGAAGCTTTCTTT. This rearrangement joins TRBV6-5 to TRBJ1-1; the D gene is possibly TRBD1 (6 bases). The CDR3 is made up of 13 amino acids. V gave up 4 bases and J gave up 6 bases, with 12 bases separating them. From germline, CDR1 is MNHEY and CDR2 SVGAGI.